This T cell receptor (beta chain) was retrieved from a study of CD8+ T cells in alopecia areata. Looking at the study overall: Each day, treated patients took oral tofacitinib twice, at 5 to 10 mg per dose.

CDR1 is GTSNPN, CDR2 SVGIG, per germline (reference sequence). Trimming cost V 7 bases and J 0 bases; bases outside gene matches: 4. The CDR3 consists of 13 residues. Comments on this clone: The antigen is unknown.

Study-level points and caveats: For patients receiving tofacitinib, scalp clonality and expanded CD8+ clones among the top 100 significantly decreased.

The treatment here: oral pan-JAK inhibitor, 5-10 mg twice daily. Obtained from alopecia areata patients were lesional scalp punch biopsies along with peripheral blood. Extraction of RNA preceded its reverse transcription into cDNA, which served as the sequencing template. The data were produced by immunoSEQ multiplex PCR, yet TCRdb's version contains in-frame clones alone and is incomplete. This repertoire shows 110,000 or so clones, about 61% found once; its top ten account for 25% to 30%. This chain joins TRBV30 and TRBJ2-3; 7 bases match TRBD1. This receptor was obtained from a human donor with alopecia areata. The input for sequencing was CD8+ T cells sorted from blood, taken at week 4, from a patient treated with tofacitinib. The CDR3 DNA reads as TGTGCCTTCCGGGACAGAAGCACAGATACGCAGTATTTT. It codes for CAFRDRSTDTQYF.